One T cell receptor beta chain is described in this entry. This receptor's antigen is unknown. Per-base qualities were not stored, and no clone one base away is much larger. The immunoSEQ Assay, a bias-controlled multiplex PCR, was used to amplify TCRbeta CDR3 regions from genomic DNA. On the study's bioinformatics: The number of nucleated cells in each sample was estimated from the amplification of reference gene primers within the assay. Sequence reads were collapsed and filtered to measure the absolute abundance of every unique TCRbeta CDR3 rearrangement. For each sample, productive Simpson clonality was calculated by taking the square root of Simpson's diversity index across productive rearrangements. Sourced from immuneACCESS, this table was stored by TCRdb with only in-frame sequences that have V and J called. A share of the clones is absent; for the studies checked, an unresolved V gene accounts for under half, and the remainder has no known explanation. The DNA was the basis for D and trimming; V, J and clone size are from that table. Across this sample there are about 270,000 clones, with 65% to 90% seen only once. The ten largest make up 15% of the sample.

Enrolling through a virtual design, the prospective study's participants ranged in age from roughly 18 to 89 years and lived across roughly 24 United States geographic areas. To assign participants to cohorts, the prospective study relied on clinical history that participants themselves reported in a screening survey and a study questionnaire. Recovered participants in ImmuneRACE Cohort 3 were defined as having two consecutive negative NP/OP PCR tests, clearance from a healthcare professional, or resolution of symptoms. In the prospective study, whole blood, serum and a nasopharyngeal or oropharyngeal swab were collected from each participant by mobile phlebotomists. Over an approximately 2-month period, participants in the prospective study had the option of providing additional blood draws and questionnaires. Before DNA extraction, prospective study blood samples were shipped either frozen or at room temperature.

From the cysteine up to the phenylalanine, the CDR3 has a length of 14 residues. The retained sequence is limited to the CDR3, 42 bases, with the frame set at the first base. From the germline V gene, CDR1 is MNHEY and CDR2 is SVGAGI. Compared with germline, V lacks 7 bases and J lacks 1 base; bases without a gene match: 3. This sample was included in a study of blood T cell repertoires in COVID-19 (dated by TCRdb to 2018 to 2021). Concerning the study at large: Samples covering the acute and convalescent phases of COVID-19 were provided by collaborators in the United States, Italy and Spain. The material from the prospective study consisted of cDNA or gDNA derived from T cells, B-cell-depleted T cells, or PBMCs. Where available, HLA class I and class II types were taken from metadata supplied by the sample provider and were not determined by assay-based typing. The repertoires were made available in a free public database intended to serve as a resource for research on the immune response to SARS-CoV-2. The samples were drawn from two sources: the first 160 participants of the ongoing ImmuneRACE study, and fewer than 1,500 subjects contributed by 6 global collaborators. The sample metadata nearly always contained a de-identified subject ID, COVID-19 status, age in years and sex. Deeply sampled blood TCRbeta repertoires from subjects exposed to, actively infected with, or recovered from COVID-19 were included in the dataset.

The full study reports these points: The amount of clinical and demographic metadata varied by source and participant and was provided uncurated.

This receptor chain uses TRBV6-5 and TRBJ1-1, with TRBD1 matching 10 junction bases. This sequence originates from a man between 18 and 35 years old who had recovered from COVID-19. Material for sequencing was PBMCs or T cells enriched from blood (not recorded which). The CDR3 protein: CASTRDRGNTEAFF. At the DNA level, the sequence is TGTGCCAGCACCAGGGACAGGGGGAACACTGAAGCTTTCTTT.